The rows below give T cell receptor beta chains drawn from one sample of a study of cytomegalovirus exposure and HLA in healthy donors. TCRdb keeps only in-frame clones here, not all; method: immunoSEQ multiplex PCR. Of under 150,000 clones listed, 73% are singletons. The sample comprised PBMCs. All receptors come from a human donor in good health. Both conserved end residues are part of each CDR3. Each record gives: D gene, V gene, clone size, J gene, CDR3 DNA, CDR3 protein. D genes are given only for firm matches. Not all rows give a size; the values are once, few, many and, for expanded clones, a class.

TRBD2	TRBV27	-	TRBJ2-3	TGTGCCAGCAGTGTCGCCTTAGCGGGGGTCCCAGATACGCAGTATTTT	CASSVALAGVPDTQYF
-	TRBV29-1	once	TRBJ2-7	TGCAGCACTGCACAGGGATACGAGCAGTACTTC	CSTAQGYEQYF
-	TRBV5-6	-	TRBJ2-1	TGTGCCAGCAGCCGGGGGAGGATGAGTTACAATGAGCAGTTCTTC	CASSRGRMSYNEQFF
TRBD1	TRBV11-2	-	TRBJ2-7	TGTGCCAGCAGCTTAGATCTAGGGACAGACTACTCCTACGAGCAGTACTTC	CASSLDLGTDYSYEQYF
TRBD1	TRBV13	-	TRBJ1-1	TGTGCCAGCAGCGTACAGGGGGCGAACACTGAAGCTTTCTTT	CASSVQGANTEAFF
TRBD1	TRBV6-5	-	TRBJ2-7	TGTGCCAGCGGGAGGGGACAGGGGAGTTACGAGCAGTACTTC	CASGRGQGSYEQYF
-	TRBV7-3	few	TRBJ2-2	TGTGCCAGCAGCCAAGGGAGACTAAACACCGGGGAGCTGTTTTTT	CASSQGRLNTGELFF
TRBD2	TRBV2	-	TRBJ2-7	TGTGCCAGCAGTCTAGCGGGAGGTTATGACGAGCAGTACTTC	CASSLAGGYDEQYF
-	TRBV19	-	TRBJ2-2	TGTGCCAGTAGCGGACTTACGAACACCGGGGAGCTGTTTTTT	CASSGLTNTGELFF
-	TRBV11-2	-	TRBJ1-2	TGTGCCAGCAGCCTCACCAGCTATGGCTACACCTTC	CASSLTSYGYTF
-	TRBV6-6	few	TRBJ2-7	TGTGCCAGCAGTTATGAGGGATTCTACGAGCAGTACTTC	CASSYEGFYEQYF
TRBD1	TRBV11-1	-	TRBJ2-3	TGTGCCAGCAGCTCCTTGTGGGACAGAAACACAGATACGCAGTATTTT	CASSSLWDRNTDTQYF
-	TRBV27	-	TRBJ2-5	TGTGCCAGCAGTTTTAGAGAGACCCAGTACTTC	CASSFRETQYF
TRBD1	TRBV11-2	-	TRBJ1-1	TGTGCCAGCAGCTTATCTAAGGACAGGGAAGCTTTCTTT	CASSLSKDREAFF
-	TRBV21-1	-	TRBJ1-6	TGTGCCAGCAGCAAAGTCCGGACAGGGGGGCCCCTCCACTTT	CASSKVRTGGPLHF
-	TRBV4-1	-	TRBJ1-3	TGCGCCAGCAGCCAAACAGGCTCTGGAAACACCATATATTTT	CASSQTGSGNTIYF
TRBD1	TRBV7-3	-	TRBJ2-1	TGTGCCAGCAGCAAGGGACAGAGCTACAATGAGCAGTTCTTC	CASSKGQSYNEQFF
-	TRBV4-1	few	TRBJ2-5	TGCGCCAGCAGCCACCAGGGGATCCGAGAGACCCAGTACTTC	CASSHQGIRETQYF
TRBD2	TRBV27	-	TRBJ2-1	TGTGCCAGCAGTTTAAGCCCTAGCGGGATGTCTAATGAGCAGTTCTTC	CASSLSPSGMSNEQFF
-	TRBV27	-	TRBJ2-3	TGTGCCAGCAGTTTATTGACGGGGAACACAGATACGCAGTATTTT	CASSLLTGNTDTQYF
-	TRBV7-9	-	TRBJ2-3	TGTGCCAGCAGCCTCGCGGACTTTTACACAGATACGCAGTATTTT	CASSLADFYTDTQYF
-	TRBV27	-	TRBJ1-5	TGTGCCAGCAGTTTATGGGGGGAGGGACAGCCCCAGCATTTT	CASSLWGEGQPQHF
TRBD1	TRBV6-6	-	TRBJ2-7	TGTGCCAGCAGTTTCAACAGGGGTATTTATGGAGAGCAGTACTTC	CASSFNRGIYGEQYF
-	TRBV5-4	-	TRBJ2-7	TGTGCCAGCAGCTTCGGTTACGAGCAGTACTTC	CASSFGYEQYF
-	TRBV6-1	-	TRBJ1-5	TGTGCCAGCAGTGAATCCAACCCTAGACAGCCCCAGCATTTT	CASSESNPRQPQHF
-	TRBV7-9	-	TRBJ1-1	TGTGCCAGCAGCGAACAGAATTTTGGCACTGAAGCTTTCTTT	CASSEQNFGTEAFF
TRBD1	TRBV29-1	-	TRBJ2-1	TGCAGCGTGGAATTGGGGACAGGTTGGGACAATGAGCAGTTCTTC	CSVELGTGWDNEQFF
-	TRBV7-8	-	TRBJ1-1	TGTGCCAGCAGCTTTGGGAGGGGACCCGAAGCTTTCTTT	CASSFGRGPEAFF
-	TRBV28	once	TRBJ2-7	TGTGCCAGCACGGAGGCGGGGCTCTACGAGCAGTACTTC	CASTEAGLYEQYF
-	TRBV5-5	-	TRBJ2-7	TGTGCCAGCAGCTTGGCCTACGAGCAGTACTTC	CASSLAYEQYF
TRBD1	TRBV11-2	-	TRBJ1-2	TGTGCCAGCAGCGGGACAGGGGTTCGTGGCTACACCTTC	CASSGTGVRGYTF
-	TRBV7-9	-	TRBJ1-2	TGTGCCAGCAGCCCCAGGAATAACTATGGCTACACCTTC	CASSPRNNYGYTF